This T cell receptor beta chain was identified during a study of T cell changes during pregnancy in multiple sclerosis. Generated by immunoSEQ multiplex PCR, the TCRdb table keeps only in-frame clones and is missing some. Among around 100,000 clones listed, 80% to 95% were seen once. This clone was recorded once. The CDR3 sequence is 15 residues long. Looked up from germline, CDR1 is MRHNA and CDR2 is SNTAGT. Germline trimming cut 5 bases from V and 2 bases from J; bases unmatched to any gene: 7. This sample comprised peripheral blood, obtained in the third trimester of pregnancy. The chain couples TRBV6-4 to TRBJ2-3; 7 positions agree with TRBD2. The TCR comes from a female donor with multiple sclerosis, enrolled in a pregnancy study. The CDR3 loop reads CASSREDSPTDTQYF. The CDR3 coding sequence is TGTGCCAGCAGTCGGGAGGATTCCCCCACAGATACGCAGTATTTT.